Below are 6 T cell receptor beta chains sequenced from a single sample in a study of CD8 T cells in acute hepatitis C reinfection. Study findings and constraints: Preferential TRBV04 and TRBV06 usage appeared in all groups and was not explained by the naive pool.

Time point in this sample: acute HCV infection, within 168 days of estimated infection date. Sequencing of hepatitis C virus-specific cells was done ex vivo rather than after in vitro expansion. Here immunoSEQ multiplex PCR was the method, and the copy in TCRdb shows in-frame clones only, minus some. Of around 1,300 clones in the sample, around 50% were seen once. Source: HCV NS3-1073 tetramer-sorted CD8+ T cells from PBMCs, taken during acute infection. The receptors come from a young woman who spontaneously cleared hepatitis C infection.

The chain uses TRBV5-6 and TRBJ1-1, with no clear D. Trimming left V 4 bases short and J 8 bases short, with 15 bases between. This CDR3 is built from 13 residues. CDR1 and CDR2 from the germline V gene are SGHDT and YYEEEE. The CDR3 loop reads CASSPGNEKEAFF. The CDR3 coding sequence is TGTGCCAGCAGCCCCGGGAACGAAAAAGAAGCTTTCTTT.

The V call is TRBV4-2, the J call TRBJ2-2, with 9 positions matching TRBD2. The V gene's germline CDR1 is LGHNA and CDR2 YNFKEQ. Trimming at V came to 3 bases and at J to 2 bases, leaving 10 bases not matched to a gene. The CDR3 contains 18 residues. CDR3 DNA: TGTGCCAGCAGCCACGAAATAGCGGGAGTGGGAAACACCGGGGAGCTGTTTTTT. Amino acids: CASSHEIAGVGNTGELFF.

The V gene is TRBV5-6, the J gene TRBJ1-1; 7 positions agree with TRBD1. V was pared by 3 bases and J by 0 bases, with 11 bases of the junction left unmatched. This CDR3 region has 17 residues. CDR1 and CDR2 from the germline V gene are SGHDT and YYEEEE. CDR3 nucleotides: TGTGCCAGCAGCTCACCGGGACAGCTTCGCATGAACACTGAAGCTTTCTTT. Encoded protein: CASSSPGQLRMNTEAFF.

On this clone: One junction end disagrees with the germline gene, perhaps due to a read error. CDR3 bases: TGTGCCAGCAGCGTAGTTGAGGGGGACTATCAAAGCTATGGCCACACCTTC. Protein: CASSVVEGDYQSYGHTF. The chain uses TRBV9 and TRBJ1-2; D is possibly TRBD1 (6 bases). Per the germline V gene, CDR1 is SGDLS and CDR2 is YYNGEE. The CDR3 covers 17 residues. Full variable domain (outside the CDR3, taken from reference TRBV9 and TRBJ1-2): DSGVTQTPKHLITATGQRVTLRCSPRSGDLSVYWYQQSLDQGLQFLIQYYNGEERAKGNILERFSAQQFPDLHSELNLSSLELGDSALYFCASSVVEGDYQSYGHTFGSGTRLTVV.

The genes are TRBV15 and TRBJ2-4, with 10 nucleotides matching TRBD1. Trimming cost V 8 bases and J 5 bases; bases outside gene matches: 3. CDR1 is LNHNV, CDR2 YYDKDF, per germline (reference sequence). The CDR3 consists of 13 residues. CDR3 loop: CATSGTGENIQYF. The CDR3 region has the DNA TGTGCCACCTCCGGGACAGGGGAAAACATTCAGTACTTC.

Turning to this clone: Other DNA sequences in this specimen translate into the identical CDR3. The rearrangement uses TRBV14 and TRBJ2-7; D unresolved. V lost 0 bases and J 3 bases, leaving 9 bases between the germline ends. Germline CDR1 SGHDN, CDR2 FVKESK. The CDR3 sequence is 14 residues long. DNA of the CDR3: TGTGCCAGCAGCCAAGATGGGCAGTTCTACGAGCAGTACTTC. It is translated as CASSQDGQFYEQYF.